This T cell receptor (beta chain) was recorded in a study of blood T cell repertoires in COVID-19. The Seattle patients, enrolled during active infection, were followed longitudinally. The CDR3 consists of 15 residues. V was clipped by 8 bases and J by 0 bases; unmatched bases: 9. The germline gives CDR1 SGHNT, CDR2 YENEEA. Assay used: immunoSEQ multiplex PCR; TCRdb lists only in-frame clones, some missing. The data contain about 170,000 clones, roughly 86% of them singletons. The gene calls are TRBV11-3 and TRBJ2-7; TRBD2 agrees at 8 bases. The source material was peripheral blood. This TCR derives from a man in his fifties or sixties with COVID-19, enrolled during active disease. CDR3 nucleotide sequence: TGTGCCAGCGCCCCCGGGAGGGTTTACTCCTACGAGCAGTACTTC. Amino acid sequence: CASAPGRVYSYEQYF.